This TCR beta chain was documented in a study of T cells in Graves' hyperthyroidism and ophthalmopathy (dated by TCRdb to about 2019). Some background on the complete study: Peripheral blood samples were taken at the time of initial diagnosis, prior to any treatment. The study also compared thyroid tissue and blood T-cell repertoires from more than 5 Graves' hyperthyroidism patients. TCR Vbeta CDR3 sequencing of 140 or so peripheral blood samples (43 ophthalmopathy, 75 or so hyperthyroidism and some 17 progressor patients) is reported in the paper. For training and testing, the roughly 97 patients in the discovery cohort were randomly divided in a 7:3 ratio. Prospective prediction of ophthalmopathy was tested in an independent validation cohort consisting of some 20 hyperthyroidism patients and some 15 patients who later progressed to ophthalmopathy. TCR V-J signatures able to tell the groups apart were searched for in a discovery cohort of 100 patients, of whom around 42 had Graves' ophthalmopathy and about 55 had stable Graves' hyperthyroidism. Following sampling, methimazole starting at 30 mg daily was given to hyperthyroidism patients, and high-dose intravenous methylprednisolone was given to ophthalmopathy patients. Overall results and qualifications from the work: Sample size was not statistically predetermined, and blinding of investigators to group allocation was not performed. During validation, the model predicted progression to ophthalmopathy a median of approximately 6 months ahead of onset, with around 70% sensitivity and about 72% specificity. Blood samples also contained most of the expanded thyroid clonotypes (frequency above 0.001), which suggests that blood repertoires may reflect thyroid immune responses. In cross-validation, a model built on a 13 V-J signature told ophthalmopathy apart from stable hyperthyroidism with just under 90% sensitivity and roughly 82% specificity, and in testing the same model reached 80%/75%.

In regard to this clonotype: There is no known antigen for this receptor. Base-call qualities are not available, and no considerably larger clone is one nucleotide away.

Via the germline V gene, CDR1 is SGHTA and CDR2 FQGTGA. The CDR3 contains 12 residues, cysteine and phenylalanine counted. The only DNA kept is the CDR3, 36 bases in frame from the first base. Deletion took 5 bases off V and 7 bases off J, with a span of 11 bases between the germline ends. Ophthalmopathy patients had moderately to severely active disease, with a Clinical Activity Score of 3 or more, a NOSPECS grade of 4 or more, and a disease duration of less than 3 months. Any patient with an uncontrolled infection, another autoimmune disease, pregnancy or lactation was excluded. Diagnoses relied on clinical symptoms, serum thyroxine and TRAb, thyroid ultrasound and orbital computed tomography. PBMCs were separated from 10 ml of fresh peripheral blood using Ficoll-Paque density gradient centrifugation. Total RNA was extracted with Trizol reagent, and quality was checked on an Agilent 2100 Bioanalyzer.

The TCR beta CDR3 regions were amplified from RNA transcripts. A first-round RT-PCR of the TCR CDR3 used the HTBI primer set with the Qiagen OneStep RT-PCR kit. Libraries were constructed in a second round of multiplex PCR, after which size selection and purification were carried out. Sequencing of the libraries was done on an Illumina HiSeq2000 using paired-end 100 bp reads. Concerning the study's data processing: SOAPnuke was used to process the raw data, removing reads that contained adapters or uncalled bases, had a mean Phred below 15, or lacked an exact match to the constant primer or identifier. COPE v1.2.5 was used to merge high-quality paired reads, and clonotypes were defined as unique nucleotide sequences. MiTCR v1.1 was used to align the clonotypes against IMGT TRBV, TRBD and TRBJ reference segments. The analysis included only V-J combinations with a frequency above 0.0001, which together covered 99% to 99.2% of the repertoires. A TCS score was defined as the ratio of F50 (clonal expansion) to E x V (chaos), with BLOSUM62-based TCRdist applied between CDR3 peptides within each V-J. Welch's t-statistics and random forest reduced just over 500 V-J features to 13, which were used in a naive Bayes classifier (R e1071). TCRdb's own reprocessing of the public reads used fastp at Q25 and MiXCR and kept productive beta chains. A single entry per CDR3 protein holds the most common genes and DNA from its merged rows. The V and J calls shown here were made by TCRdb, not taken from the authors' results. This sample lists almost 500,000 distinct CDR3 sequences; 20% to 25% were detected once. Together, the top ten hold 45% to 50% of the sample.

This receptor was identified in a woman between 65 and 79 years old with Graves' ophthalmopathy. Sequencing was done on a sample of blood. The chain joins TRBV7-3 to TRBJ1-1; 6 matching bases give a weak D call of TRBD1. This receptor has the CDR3 CASSQDRYEAFF. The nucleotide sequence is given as TGTGCCAGCAGCCAAGACAGGTATGAAGCTTTCTTT.